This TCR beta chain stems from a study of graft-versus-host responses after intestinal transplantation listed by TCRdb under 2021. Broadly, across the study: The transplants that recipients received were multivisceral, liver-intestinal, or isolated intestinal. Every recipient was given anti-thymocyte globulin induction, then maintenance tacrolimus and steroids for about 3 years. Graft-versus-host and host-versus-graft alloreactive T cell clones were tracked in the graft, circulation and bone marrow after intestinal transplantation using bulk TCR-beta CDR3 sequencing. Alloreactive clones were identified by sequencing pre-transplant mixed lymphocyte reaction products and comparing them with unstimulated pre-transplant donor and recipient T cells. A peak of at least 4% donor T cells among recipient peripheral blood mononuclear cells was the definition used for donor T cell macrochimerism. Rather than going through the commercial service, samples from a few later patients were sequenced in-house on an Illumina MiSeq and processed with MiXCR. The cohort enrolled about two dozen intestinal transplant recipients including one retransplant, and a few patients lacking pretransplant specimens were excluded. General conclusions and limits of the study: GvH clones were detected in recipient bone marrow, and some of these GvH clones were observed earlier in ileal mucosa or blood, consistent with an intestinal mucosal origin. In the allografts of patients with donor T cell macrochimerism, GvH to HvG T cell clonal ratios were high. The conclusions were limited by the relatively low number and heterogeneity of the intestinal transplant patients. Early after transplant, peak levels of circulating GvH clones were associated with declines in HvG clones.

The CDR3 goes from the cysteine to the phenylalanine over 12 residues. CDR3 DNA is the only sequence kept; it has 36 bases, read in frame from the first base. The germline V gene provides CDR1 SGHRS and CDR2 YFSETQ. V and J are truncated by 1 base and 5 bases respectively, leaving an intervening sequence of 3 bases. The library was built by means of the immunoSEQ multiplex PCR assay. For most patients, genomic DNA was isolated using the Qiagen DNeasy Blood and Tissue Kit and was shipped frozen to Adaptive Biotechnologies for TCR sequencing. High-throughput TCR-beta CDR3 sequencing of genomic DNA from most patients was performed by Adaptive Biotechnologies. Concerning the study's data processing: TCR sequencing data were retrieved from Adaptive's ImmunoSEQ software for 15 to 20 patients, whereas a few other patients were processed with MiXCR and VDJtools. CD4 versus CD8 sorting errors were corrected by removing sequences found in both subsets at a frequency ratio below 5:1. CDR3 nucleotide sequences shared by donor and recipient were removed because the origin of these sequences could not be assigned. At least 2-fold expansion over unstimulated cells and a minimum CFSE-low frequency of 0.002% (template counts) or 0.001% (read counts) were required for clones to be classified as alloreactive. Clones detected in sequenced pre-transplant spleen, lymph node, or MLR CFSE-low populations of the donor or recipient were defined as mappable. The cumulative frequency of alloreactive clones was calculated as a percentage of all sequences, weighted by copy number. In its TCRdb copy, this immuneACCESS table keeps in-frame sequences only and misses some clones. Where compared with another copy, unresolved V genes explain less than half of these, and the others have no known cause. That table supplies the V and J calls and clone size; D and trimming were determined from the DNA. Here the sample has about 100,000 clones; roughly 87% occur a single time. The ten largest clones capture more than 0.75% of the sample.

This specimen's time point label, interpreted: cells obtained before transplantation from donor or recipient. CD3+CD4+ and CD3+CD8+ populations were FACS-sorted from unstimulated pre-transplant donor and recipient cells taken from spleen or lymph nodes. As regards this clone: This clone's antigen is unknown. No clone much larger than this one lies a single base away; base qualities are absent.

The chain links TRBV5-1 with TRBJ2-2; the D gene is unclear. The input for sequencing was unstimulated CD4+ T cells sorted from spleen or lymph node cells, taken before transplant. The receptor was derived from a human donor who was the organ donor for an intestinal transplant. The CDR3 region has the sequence CASSLITGELFF. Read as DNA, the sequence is TGCGCCAGCAGCTTGATAACCGGGGAGCTGTTTTTT.